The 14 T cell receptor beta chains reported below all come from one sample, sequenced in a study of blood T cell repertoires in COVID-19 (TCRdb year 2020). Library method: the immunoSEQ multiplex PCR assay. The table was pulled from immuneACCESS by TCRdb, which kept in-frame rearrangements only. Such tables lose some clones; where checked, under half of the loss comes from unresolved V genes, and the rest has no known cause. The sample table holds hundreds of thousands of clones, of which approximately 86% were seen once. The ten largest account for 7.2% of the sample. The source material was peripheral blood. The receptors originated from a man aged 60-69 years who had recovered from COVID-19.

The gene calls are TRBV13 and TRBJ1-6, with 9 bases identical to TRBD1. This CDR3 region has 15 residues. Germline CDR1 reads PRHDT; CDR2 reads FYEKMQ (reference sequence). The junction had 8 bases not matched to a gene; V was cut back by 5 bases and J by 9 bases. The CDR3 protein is CASSPPGQGFSPLHF. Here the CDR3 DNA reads TGTGCCAGCAGCCCACCGGGACAGGGCTTTTCACCCCTCCACTTT.

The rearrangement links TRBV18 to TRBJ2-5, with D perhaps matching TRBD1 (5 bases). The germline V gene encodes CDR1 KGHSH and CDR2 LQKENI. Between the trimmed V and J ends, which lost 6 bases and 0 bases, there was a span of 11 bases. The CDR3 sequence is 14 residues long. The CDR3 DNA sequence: TGTGCCAGCTCCCCGACAGAGAACCAAGAGACCCAGTACTTC. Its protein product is CASSPTENQETQYF.

This CDR3 is CASIGPGGKIGNTIYF. Here the CDR3 DNA reads TGTGCCAGCATAGGGCCGGGGGGAAAAATTGGAAACACCATATATTTT. The chain is built from TRBV6-7 and TRBJ1-3; maybe TRBD1 (5 bases). TRBV6-7 is an ORF, with its function uncertain. Trimming removed 7 bases from V and 3 bases from J, with 19 bases in between. This CDR3 comprises 16 residues.

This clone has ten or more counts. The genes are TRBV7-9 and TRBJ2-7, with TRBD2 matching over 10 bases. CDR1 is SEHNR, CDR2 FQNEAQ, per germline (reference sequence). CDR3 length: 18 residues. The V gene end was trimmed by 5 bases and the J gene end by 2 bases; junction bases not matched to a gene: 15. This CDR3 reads CASSPKKILAGGPYEQYF. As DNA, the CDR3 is TGTGCCAGCAGCCCTAAAAAGATCTTAGCGGGGGGACCCTACGAGCAGTACTTC. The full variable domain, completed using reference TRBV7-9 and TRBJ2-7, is DTGVSQNPRHKITKRGQNVTFRCDPISEHNRLYWYRQTLGQGPEFLTYFQNEAQLEKSRLLSDRFSAERPKGSFSTLEIQRTEQGDSAMYLCASSPKKILAGGPYEQYFGPGTRLTVT.

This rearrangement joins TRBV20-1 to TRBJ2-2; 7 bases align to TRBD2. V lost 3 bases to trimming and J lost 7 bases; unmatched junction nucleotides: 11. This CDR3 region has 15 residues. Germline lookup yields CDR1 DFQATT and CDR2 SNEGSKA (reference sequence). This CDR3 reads CSASPRGSIVGELFF. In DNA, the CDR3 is TGCAGTGCTAGTCCGCGGGGGAGTATAGTCGGGGAGCTGTTTTTT.

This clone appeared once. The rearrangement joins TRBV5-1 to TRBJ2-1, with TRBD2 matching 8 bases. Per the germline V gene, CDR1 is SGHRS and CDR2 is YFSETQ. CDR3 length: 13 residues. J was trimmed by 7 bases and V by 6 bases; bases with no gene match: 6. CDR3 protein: CASMLRGGNEQFF. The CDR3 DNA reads TGCGCCAGCATGTTACGGGGGGGGAATGAGCAGTTCTTC.

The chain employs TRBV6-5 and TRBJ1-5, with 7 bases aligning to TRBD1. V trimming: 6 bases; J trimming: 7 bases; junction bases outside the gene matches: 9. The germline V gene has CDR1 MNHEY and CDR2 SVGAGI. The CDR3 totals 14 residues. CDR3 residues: CASSQYGTAQPQHF. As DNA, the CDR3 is TGTGCCAGCAGCCAATACGGGACAGCGCAGCCCCAGCATTTT.

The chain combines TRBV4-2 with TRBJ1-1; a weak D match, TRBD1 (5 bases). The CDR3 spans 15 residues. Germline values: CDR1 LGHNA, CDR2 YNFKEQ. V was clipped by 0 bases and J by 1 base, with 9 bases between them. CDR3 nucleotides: TGTGCCAGCAGCCAAGATAGGGGCACGAACACTGAAGCTTTCTTT. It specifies CASSQDRGTNTEAFF.

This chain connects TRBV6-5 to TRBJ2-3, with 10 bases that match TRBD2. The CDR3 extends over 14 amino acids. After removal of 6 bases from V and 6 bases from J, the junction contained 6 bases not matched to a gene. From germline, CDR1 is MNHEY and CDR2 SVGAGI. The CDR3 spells CASSVTSGEDTQYF. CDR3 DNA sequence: TGTGCCAGCAGCGTAACTAGCGGGGAGGATACGCAGTATTTT.

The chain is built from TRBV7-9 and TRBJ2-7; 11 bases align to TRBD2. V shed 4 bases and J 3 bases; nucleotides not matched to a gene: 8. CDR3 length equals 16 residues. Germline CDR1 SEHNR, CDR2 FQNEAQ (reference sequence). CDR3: CASSSIAGGILYEQYF. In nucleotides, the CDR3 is TGTGCCAGCAGCTCAATAGCGGGGGGGATCCTCTACGAGCAGTACTTC.

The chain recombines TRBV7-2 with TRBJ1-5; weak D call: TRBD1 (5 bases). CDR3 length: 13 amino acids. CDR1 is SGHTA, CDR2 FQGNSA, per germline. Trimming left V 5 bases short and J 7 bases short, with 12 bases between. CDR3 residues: CASSRGVSQPQHF. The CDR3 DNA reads TGTGCCAGCAGCCGGGGGGTTTCCCAGCCCCAGCATTTT.

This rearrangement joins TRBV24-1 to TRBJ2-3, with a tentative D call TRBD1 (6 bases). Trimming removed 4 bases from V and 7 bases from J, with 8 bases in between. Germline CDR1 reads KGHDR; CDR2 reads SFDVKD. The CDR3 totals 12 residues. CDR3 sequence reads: CATSDQGNTQYF. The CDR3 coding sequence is TGTGCCACCAGTGACCAGGGGAATACGCAGTATTTT.

The CDR3 bases are TGTGCTAGTGGTTTGGTCGTCCAGGGTAATTCACCCCTCCACTTT. This sequence encodes CASGLVVQGNSPLHF. The genes are TRBV12-5 and TRBJ1-6, with D possibly TRBD1 on 5 matching bases. This CDR3 is built from 15 residues. The germline V gene has CDR1 LGHNT and CDR2 FRNRAP. The V gene lost 0 bases and the J gene lost 6 bases, with 9 bases spanning the gap.

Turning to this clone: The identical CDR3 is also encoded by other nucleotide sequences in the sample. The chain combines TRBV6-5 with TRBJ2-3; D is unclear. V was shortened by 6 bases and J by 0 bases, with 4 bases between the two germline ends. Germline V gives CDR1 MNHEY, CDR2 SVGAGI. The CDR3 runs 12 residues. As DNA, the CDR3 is TGTGCCAGCAGCTCTAGCACAGATACGCAGTATTTT. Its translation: CASSSSTDTQYF.